The rows below give T cell receptor beta chains drawn from one sample of a study of T cells in Graves' hyperthyroidism and ophthalmopathy. TCRdb itself ran the multiplex PCR reads through MiXCR, one entry per CDR3 protein. The sample lists about 360,000 distinct CDR3 sequences, about 19% occurring once. Sequenced material: blood. The receptors derive from a woman aged 18 to 35 with Graves' hyperthyroidism. Each CDR3 is given with its conserved first and last residue. The D gene is left open where the match is weak. Expanded clones are given a class, and other clones once, few, many or no size at all.

TRBV12-3/TRBV12-4	TRBJ2-2	TRBD1	.	CASSDRVIGELFF	TGTGCCAGCAGTGACAGGGTGATCGGGGAGCTGTTTTTT
TRBV4-1	TRBJ2-5	.	few	CASSSLLDGETQYF	TGCGCCAGCAGCTCTCTCTTAGACGGGGAGACCCAGTACTTC
TRBV10-3	TRBJ2-1	.	.	CAISLAPSFSSYNEQFF	TGTGCCATCAGTCTAGCGCCCAGTTTCAGCTCCTACAATGAGCAGTTCTTC
TRBV29-1	TRBJ2-7	TRBD1	many	CSVTGQGYEQYF	TGCAGCGTCACGGGACAGGGCTACGAGCAGTACTTC
TRBV30	TRBJ1-2	.	.	CAWATGANYGYTF	TGTGCCTGGGCGACGGGAGCTAACTATGGCTACACCTTC
TRBV12-3/TRBV12-4	TRBJ1-1	.	many	CASSPMGGRTEAFF	TGTGCCAGCAGTCCTATGGGGGGCCGCACTGAAGCTTTCTTT
TRBV6-5	TRBJ2-7	TRBD1	many	CASPGQTLYEQYF	TGTGCCAGCCCGGGACAGACACTCTACGAGCAGTACTTC
TRBV6-1	TRBJ2-5	TRBD2	.	CASSLPRTSGQETQYF	TGTGCCAGCAGCCTCCCACGTACTAGCGGCCAAGAGACCCAGTACTTC
TRBV4-1	TRBJ1-2	.	few	CASSQGPWESNGYTF	TGCGCCAGCAGCCAAGGGCCCTGGGAATCGAATGGCTACACCTTC
TRBV10-2	TRBJ1-2	TRBD1	many	CASRASGGRTYGYTF	TGCGCCAGCAGGGCATCAGGGGGACGGACCTATGGCTACACCTTC
TRBV12-3/TRBV12-4	TRBJ1-2	.	many	CASSLGQVYGYTF	TGTGCCAGCAGTTTAGGACAGGTCTATGGCTACACCTTC
TRBV30	TRBJ2-2	.	many	CAWTRGNTGELFF	TGTGCCTGGACGAGAGGGAACACCGGGGAGCTGTTTTTT
TRBV20-1	TRBJ1-5	.	many	CSARGVSNQPQHF	TGCAGTGCTAGAGGAGTTAGCAATCAGCCCCAGCATTTT
TRBV20-1	TRBJ1-5	.	many	CSGTSNQPQHF	TGCAGTGGAACTAGCAATCAGCCCCAGCATTTT
TRBV6-1	TRBJ1-2	.	many	CASSEVGGGEKYYGYTF	TGTGCCAGCAGTGAAGTAGGAGGGGGAGAGAAGTACTATGGCTACACCTTC
TRBV6-1	TRBJ2-2	.	.	CASVARTNTGELFF	TGTGCCAGCGTGGCCAGGACGAACACCGGGGAGCTGTTTTTT
TRBV6-4	TRBJ1-1	.	.	CASTEVNAFSAFF	TGTGCCAGCACCGAGGTCAATGCGTTTTCGGCTTTCTTT
TRBV2	TRBJ2-7	.	many	CASSVPSRGSYEQYF	TGTGCCAGCAGTGTTCCGTCTAGGGGATCCTACGAGCAGTACTTC